This T cell receptor beta chain was captured by sequencing in a study of blood T cell repertoires in COVID-19. As for the study in general: The samples span acute and convalescent COVID-19 from the United States, Italy and Spain. Sources were T cells, B-cell-depleted T cells, or PBMCs; the material itself was cDNA or gDNA.

There are 15 residues in the CDR3. V lost 5 bases and J 2 bases, leaving 13 bases between the germline ends. Germline values: CDR1 MRHNA, CDR2 SNTAGT. Authors' methods: Scientists estimated how many nucleated cells there were by amplifying reference gene primers. Sequencing used immunoSEQ multiplex PCR; TCRdb keeps in-frame clones, though not all of them. That table gives V, J and clone size, and the DNA gave D and trimming. The data contain under 200,000 clones, roughly 86% of them seen just once; the ten biggest clones take up less than 9%. The rearrangement links TRBV6-4 to TRBJ2-1; D is perhaps TRBD2 (5 bases). The receptor comes from a man aged 35-49 years who had recovered from COVID-19. Sequencing was performed on peripheral blood. CDR3 nucleotides: TGTGCCAGCAGTATTAGCGTCTCCCCCTACAATGAGCAGTTCTTC. It codes for CASSISVSPYNEQFF.